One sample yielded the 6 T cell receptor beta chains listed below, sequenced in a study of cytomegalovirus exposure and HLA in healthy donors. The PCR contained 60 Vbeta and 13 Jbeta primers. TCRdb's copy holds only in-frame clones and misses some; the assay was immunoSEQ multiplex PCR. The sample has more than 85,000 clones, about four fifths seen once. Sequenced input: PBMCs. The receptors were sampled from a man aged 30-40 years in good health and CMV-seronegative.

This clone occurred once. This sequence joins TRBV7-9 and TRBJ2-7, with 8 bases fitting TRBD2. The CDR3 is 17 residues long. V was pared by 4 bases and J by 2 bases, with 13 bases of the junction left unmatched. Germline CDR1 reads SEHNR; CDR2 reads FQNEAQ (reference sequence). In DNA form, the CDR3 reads TGTGCCAGCAGCTCCCAATTGCAGCGGGGGTTTGCCTACGAGCAGTACTTC. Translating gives CASSSQLQRGFAYEQYF.

The CDR3 region has the DNA TGTGCCAGCAGCATAGTGGGACTAGCGGGGACAGATACGCAGTATTTT. Protein product: CASSIVGLAGTDTQYF. The V gene is TRBV7-2, the J gene TRBJ2-3; the match to TRBD2 covers 13 bases. The CDR3 runs 16 residues. J lost 3 bases, V lost 5 bases, and 5 bases had no gene match. Per the germline V gene, CDR1 is SGHTA and CDR2 is FQGNSA.

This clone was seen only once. The CDR3 reads CASSPSGDAYNEQFF. CDR3 bases: TGTGCCAGCTCACCTTCAGGGGACGCCTACAATGAGCAGTTCTTC. This chain uses TRBV18 with TRBJ2-1; D perhaps matches TRBD1 (6 bases). This CDR3 is built from 15 residues. In germline, CDR1 is KGHSH, CDR2 LQKENI. V gave up 3 bases and J gave up 2 bases, with 11 bases separating them. Filled out from reference TRBV18 and TRBJ2-1, the complete variable domain reads NAGVMQNPRHLVRRRGQEARLRCSPMKGHSHVYWYRQLPEEGLKFMVYLQKENIIDESGMPKERFSAEFPKEGPSILRIQQVVRGDSAAYFCASSPSGDAYNEQFFGPGTRLTVL.

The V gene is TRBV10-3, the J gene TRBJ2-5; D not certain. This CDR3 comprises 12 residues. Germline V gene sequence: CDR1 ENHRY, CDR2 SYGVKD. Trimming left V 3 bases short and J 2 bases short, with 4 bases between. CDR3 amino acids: CAISEQQETQYF. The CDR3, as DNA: TGTGCCATCAGTGAACAACAAGAGACCCAGTACTTC.

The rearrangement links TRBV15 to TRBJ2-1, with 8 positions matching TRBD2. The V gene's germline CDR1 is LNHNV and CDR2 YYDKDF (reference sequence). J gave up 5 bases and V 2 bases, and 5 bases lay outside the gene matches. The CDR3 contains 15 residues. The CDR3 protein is CATSRQTSGDNEQFF. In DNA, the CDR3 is TGTGCCACCAGCAGACAAACTAGCGGAGACAATGAGCAGTTCTTC.

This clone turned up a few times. CDR3 sequence: CASTGQGEDTEAFF. The DNA of the CDR3 is TGTGCCAGCACCGGACAGGGAGAGGACACTGAAGCTTTCTTT. The V gene is TRBV2, the J gene TRBJ1-1; 8 positions agree with TRBD1. The junction had 7 bases not matched to a gene; V was cut back by 7 bases and J by 3 bases. CDR1 is SNHLY, CDR2 FYNNEI, per germline. The CDR3 runs to 14 residues.